These 16 T cell receptor beta chains share one sample of origin, sequenced in a study of CD4 and CD8 cells across lung adenocarcinoma regions. In TCRdb, the PCR reads were re-called with MiXCR into one record per CDR3 protein. Here the sample spans 5,000 to 7,000 distinct CDR3 sequences, 51% being singletons. What was sequenced was CD4+ T cells from the center of a lung tumor. Source of these receptors: a female donor with lung adenocarcinoma. The CD4 and CD8 labels of this study may be unreliable.

This clonotype was recorded at least ten times. The chain couples TRBV27 to TRBJ2-5; 9 nucleotides agree with TRBD1. The germline V gene encodes CDR1 MNHEY and CDR2 SMNVEV (reference sequence). Unmatched junction bases numbered 5, after V lost 4 bases and J lost 5 bases. This CDR3 is 14 amino acids long. CDR3 DNA sequence: TGTGCCAGCAGTTCGGACAGGGGTTGGGAGACCCAGTACTTC. This translates into CASSSDRGWETQYF.

This clonotype was observed many times. J is TRBJ2-3 and V is TRBV12-3 or TRBV12-4; possibly TRBD2 for D (6 bases). The CDR3 length is 14 residues. Trimming shortened V by 6 bases and J by 0 bases, and 10 bases separated the two germline ends. CDR3 coding DNA: TGTGCCAGCAGGAAAAGCGGGAGCACAGATACGCAGTATTTT. Translated, it gives CASRKSGSTDTQYF.

Remarks on this clonotype: At one end the junction does not follow the germline gene, possibly because of a read error. For the CDR3, the DNA is TGTGCGAGCAGCGGGGGGGGAGGCCCAAATACGCAGTATTTC. As protein: CASSGGGGPNTQYF. This sequence joins TRBV27 and TRBJ2-1, with 10 bases matching TRBD2. CDR1 is MNHEY and CDR2 is SMNVEV in the germline V gene (reference sequence). This CDR3 is built from 14 residues.

The chain uses TRBV6-1 and TRBJ2-7; D perhaps matches TRBD2 (6 bases). Trimming took off 2 bases at V and 2 bases at J, with 13 bases between the two ends. CDR1 is MNHNS, CDR2 SASEGT, per germline. This CDR3 is 15 amino acids long. CDR3 DNA sequence: TGTGCCAGCAGTGAACCCCTAGCGCCTCCCTACGAGCAGTACTTC. Its protein product is CASSEPLAPPYEQYF.

The J gene is TRBJ2-6, the V gene TRBV6-5, with D possibly TRBD2 on 5 matching bases. V was trimmed by 1 base and J by 3 bases, leaving 7 bases between them. CDR3 length: 15 amino acids. The V gene's germline CDR1 is MNHEY and CDR2 SVGAGI. The DNA of the CDR3 is TGTGCCAGCAGTTACTTCCGGGATGGGGCCAACGTCCTGACTTTC. Protein product: CASSYFRDGANVLTF.

A remark on this clonotype: The germline gene is not matched at one end of the junction; a read error may be the cause. This chain joins TRBV25-1 and TRBJ2-1; D possibly corresponds to TRBD2 (6 bases). This CDR3 contains 12 residues. The germline CDR1 and CDR2 sequences are MGHDK and SYGVNS. The CDR3 loop is CASSASGGEQFF. DNA of the CDR3: TGTGCCAGCAGTGCGAGTGGCGGGGAGCAGTTTTTT.

The V and J genes are TRBV6-2 or TRBV6-3 and TRBJ2-1; TRBD1 agrees at 12 bases. The DNA matches TRBJ2-5 better at its end, which makes the J call doubtful. Germline CDR1 MNHEY, CDR2 SVGEGT. The CDR3 runs 16 residues. CDR3 bases: TGTGCCAGCAGCTTGGGGACAGGGGGCGGGCAGGAGACCCAGTACTTC. Encoded protein: CASSLGTGGGQETQYF.

About this clonotype: The junction and the germline gene differ at one end; a read error may be behind it. The chain joins TRBV7-2 to TRBJ2-5; a weak D match, TRBD1 (5 bases). CDR1 SGHTA and CDR2 FQGNSA come from the germline V gene. The CDR3 covers 13 residues. In nucleotides, the CDR3 is TGTGCCAGCAGTCTAGGGGTCAGGTCTGGGTGGGACTTC. This encodes CASSLGVRSGWDF.

This clonotype showed up many times. The J gene is TRBJ2-1, the V gene TRBV4-1, with 12 bases that match TRBD2. CDR1 and CDR2 from the germline V gene are MGHRA and YSYEKL. This CDR3 has 18 amino acids. J was trimmed by 3 bases and V by 0 bases; bases with no gene match: 6. The CDR3 is CASSQDQLAGGLYNEQFF. The CDR3 bases are TGCGCCAGCAGCCAAGATCAACTAGCGGGAGGCCTCTACAATGAGCAGTTCTTC.

J is TRBJ2-5 and V is TRBV10-3; D might be TRBD1 or TRBD2, each matching 6 bases. CDR1 is ENHRY, CDR2 SYGVKD, per germline. The CDR3 has 14 residues. CDR3 in DNA: TGTGCGGGGCCCGGGGGCAGGGACCCAGAGACCCAGTACTTC. It encodes CAGPGGRDPETQYF.

In DNA, the CDR3 is TGTGCCAGCAGTGAAAACCCAGGATTGAACACCGATACGCAGTTTTTT. Amino acids: CASSENPGLNTDTQFF. This chain uses TRBV6-1 with TRBJ2-2; D is unclear. The CDR3 has 16 residues. The V end lost 2 bases, the J end lost 16 bases, and 26 bases lay between the germline ends. Germline V gene sequence: CDR1 MNHNS, CDR2 SASEGT.

The chain combines TRBV27 with TRBJ2-1; 11 positions match TRBD2. Germline V gene lookup returns CDR1 MNHEY and CDR2 SMNVEV (reference sequence). V dropped 6 bases and J dropped 9; count of bases not matched to a gene: 7. The CDR3 contains 14 residues. CDR3 in DNA: TGTGCCAGCAGCCCCGCACTAGCGGGGGCTGAGCAGTTCTTC. As protein: CASSPALAGAEQFF.

The chain joins TRBV11-3 to TRBJ2-1; D not resolved. With the DNA end fitting TRBJ2-5 better, the J assignment may be wrong. Germline V lookup: CDR1 SGHNT, CDR2 YENEEA. The CDR3 is 12 amino acids. The CDR3 DNA reads TGTGCCAGCAGCCGCCGAGGAGAGACCCAGTACTTC. Protein: CASSRRGETQYF.

This clonotype showed up just a few times. This chain uses TRBV5-1 with TRBJ1-5; D might be TRBD1 (5 bases). The CDR3 is made up of 14 amino acids. The ends were cut back, 5 bases at V and 7 bases at J, with 16 bases in the middle. CDR1 and CDR2 from the germline V gene are SGHRS and YFSETQ. In nucleotides, the CDR3 is TGCGCCAGCAGGCTGGGCCCGGGGGTACAGCCCCAGCATTTT. Translating gives CASRLGPGVQPQHF.

With respect to this clonotype: One end of the junction fails to match germline, which may point to a read error. V and J are TRBV6-1 and TRBJ1-2; D uncertain. Per the germline V gene, CDR1 is MNHNS and CDR2 is SASEGT. The CDR3 consists of 11 residues. DNA for the CDR3: TGTGCCAGCAGTGTGTCGGATGGCGACACCTTC. It encodes CASSVSDGDTF.

The V gene is TRBV29-1, the J gene TRBJ2-3; 8 bases line up with TRBD2. TRBJ2-7 explains the end of the DNA better; the J call may be wrong. Germline CDR1 SQVTM, CDR2 ANQGSEA. This CDR3 has 14 residues. CDR3 nucleotides: TGCAGCGCAAGAATAGCGGGGAGCACAGATACGCAGTACTTC. This codes for CSARIAGSTDTQYF.